What follows are 27 T cell receptor beta chains derived from one specimen sequenced in a study of shared clonotypes between healthy human individuals. Data came from immunoSEQ multiplex PCR; TCRdb stores just in-frame clones and leaves some out. The table lists over 2 million clones, 92% of them singletons. The sequenced sample consisted of naive CD4+ T cells from PBMCs. Documented subset: CD45RA+ positively selected. The source of these receptors is a man between 18 and 35 years old in good health. Some clones in this sample may be carry-over from other donors' samples.

The CDR3 is CASSNGKVGEQFF. DNA for the CDR3: TGTGCCAGCAGCAACGGAAAGGTGGGTGAGCAGTTCTTC. The chain recombines TRBV7-9 with TRBJ2-1, with D uncertain. CDR1 is SEHNR, CDR2 FQNEAQ, per germline (reference sequence). Trimming left V 5 bases short and J 9 bases short, with 14 bases between. CDR3 size: 13 residues.

The rearrangement joins TRBV6-1 to TRBJ2-2; 8 bases fit TRBD2. Looked up from germline, CDR1 is MNHNS and CDR2 is SASEGT. The J segment lost 4 bases and the V segment lost 8 bases, leaving 6 bases of the junction unmatched. The CDR3 is 14 amino acids. The CDR3 reads CASDRTSSTGELFF. CDR3 DNA: TGTGCCAGCGATCGGACTAGCAGCACCGGGGAGCTGTTTTTT.

V is TRBV9 and J is TRBJ2-7; tentative D call: TRBD1 (7 bases). Germline CDR1 SGDLS, CDR2 YYNGEE. This CDR3 has 15 amino acids. Deletions cut 0 bases from V and 4 bases from J, with 14 bases between. CDR3 DNA sequence: TGTGCCAGCAGCGTAGGAAGCCAGGGGGGTTACGAGCAGTACTTC. Translated: CASSVGSQGGYEQYF. Filled out from reference TRBV9 and TRBJ2-7, the complete variable domain reads DSGVTQTPKHLITATGQRVTLRCSPRSGDLSVYWYQQSLDQGLQFLIQYYNGEERAKGNILERFSAQQFPDLHSELNLSSLELGDSALYFCASSVGSQGGYEQYFGPGTRLTVT.

The chain combines TRBV28 with TRBJ1-1; D gene unclear. V was cut by 2 bases and J by 10 bases, with 17 bases left in between. CDR1 is MDHEN, CDR2 SYDVKM, per germline. This CDR3 contains 14 residues. The CDR3 DNA follows: TGTGCCAGCAGTTTAGATGCCCGAGCGGGAGGAGCTTTCTTT. Translated: CASSLDARAGGAFF.

This clone was recorded only once. The rearrangement uses TRBV10-1 and TRBJ1-4, with TRBD1 as a possible D gene (5 bases). The V and J ends lost 3 bases and 8 bases respectively, with 13 bases between them. The germline gives CDR1 WNHNN, CDR2 SYGVQD (reference sequence). The CDR3 spans 14 residues. Here the CDR3 DNA reads TGCGCCAGCAGTGAAAGGGGCCCAGGGGAAAAACTGTTTTTT. It codes for CASSERGPGEKLFF.

The J gene is TRBJ2-1, the V gene TRBV18; D is possibly TRBD1 (5 bases). The CDR3 totals 15 residues. Deletions cut 6 bases from V and 0 bases from J, with 12 bases between. From germline, CDR1 is KGHSH and CDR2 LQKENI. In nucleotides, the CDR3 is TGTGCCAGCTCCGCGACAGCCTACTCCTACAATGAGCAGTTCTTC. Translated, it gives CASSATAYSYNEQFF.

The chain combines TRBV28 with TRBJ1-1; 10 nucleotides agree with TRBD1. V trimming: 8 bases; J trimming: 5 bases; junction bases outside the gene matches: 17. This CDR3 has 17 amino acids. Germline assignment: CDR1 MDHEN and CDR2 SYDVKM. CDR3 protein: CASDPGQGPLSRTEAFF. The CDR3 bases are TGTGCCAGCGACCCGGGACAGGGGCCTTTAAGTCGGACTGAAGCTTTCTTT.

CDR3 region: CASSALPDTSYEQYF. DNA of the CDR3: TGCGCCAGCAGCGCCCTCCCGGACACCTCCTACGAGCAGTACTTC. V and J are TRBV5-1 and TRBJ2-7, with D maybe TRBD1 (5 bases). This CDR3 is built from 15 residues. Trimming left V 4 bases short and J 0 bases short, with 14 bases between. In germline, CDR1 is SGHRS, CDR2 YFSETQ.

The rearrangement uses TRBV28 and TRBJ1-3; a possible D gene is TRBD1 (5 bases). Trimming removed 0 bases from V and 2 bases from J, with 11 bases in between. The CDR3 spans 16 residues. Germline assignment: CDR1 MDHEN and CDR2 SYDVKM. CDR3 DNA: TGTGCCAGCAGTTTATGGACAGTGTCTACTGGAAACACCATATATTTT. Translating gives CASSLWTVSTGNTIYF. The full variable domain, with the rest looked up from reference TRBV28 and TRBJ1-3, is DVKVTQSSRYLVKRTGEKVFLECVQDMDHENMFWYRQDPGLGLRLIYFSYDVKMKEKGDIPEGYSVSREKKERFSLILESASTNQTSMYLCASSLWTVSTGNTIYFGEGSWLTVV.

The rearrangement uses TRBV9 and TRBJ2-5; tentatively, D is TRBD2 (5 bases). V was trimmed by 0 bases and J by 1 base, leaving 7 bases between them. CDR1 and CDR2 from the germline V gene are SGDLS and YYNGEE. The CDR3 is 14 amino acids. The CDR3 DNA reads TGTGCCAGCAGCGTAGCCGGGGTCCAAGAGACCCAGTACTTC. Amino acid sequence: CASSVAGVQETQYF.

This clone came up once. This sequence joins TRBV30 and TRBJ1-5; D is perhaps TRBD1 (5 bases). Trimming took 0 bases from V and 9 from J, leaving 33 bases between them. CDR3 length equals 20 residues. CDR1 GTSNPN and CDR2 SVGIG come from the germline V gene (reference sequence). The CDR3 DNA reads TGTGCCTGGAGTGTAAGTGGGGGAGGACACTCCCGGGACCTGGGAACGCCCCAGCATTTT. It yields the protein CAWSVSGGGHSRDLGTPQHF. Based on the CDR3 plus reference TRBV30 and TRBJ1-5, the full variable domain is SQTIHQWPATLVQPVGSPLSLECTVEGTSNPNLYWYRQAAGRGLQLLFYSVGIGQISSEVPQNLSASRPQDRQFILSSKKLLLSDSGFYLCAWSVSGGGHSRDLGTPQHFGDGTRLSIL.

As concerns this clone: This CDR3 is also generated by other DNA sequences in the sample. This chain links TRBV7-2 with TRBJ1-2; D uncertain. The V end lost 6 bases, the J end lost 0 bases, and 2 bases lay between the germline ends. The CDR3 runs 11 residues. Germline CDR1 is SGHTA and CDR2 is FQGNSA. In DNA, the CDR3 is TGTGCCAGCAGTTCTAACTATGGCTACACCTTC. Protein product: CASSSNYGYTF.

The genes are TRBV25-1 and TRBJ2-4; D ambiguous. The V gene's germline CDR1 is MGHDK and CDR2 SYGVNS. The V end lost 4 bases, the J end lost 5 bases, and 3 bases lay between the germline ends. The CDR3 is made up of 11 amino acids. DNA of the CDR3: TGTGCCAGCAGTGTAGAAAACATTCAGTACTTC. Translation gives CASSVENIQYF.

V usage is TRBV7-3 and J usage is TRBJ2-5; D ambiguous. CDR3 size: 13 residues. CDR1 and CDR2 from the germline V gene are SGHTA and FQGTGA. V lost 4 bases to trimming and J lost 0 bases, with 6 bases between them. CDR3 sequence (DNA): TGTGCCAGCAGCTCAACACACCAAGAGACCCAGTACTTC. Translated: CASSSTHQETQYF.

The chain employs TRBV5-1 and TRBJ1-1, with D unclear. This CDR3 contains 13 residues. Germline V gives CDR1 SGHRS, CDR2 YFSETQ. V lost 4 bases and J 0 bases, leaving 7 bases between the germline ends. CDR3 DNA: TGCGCCAGCAGCAATACAGTGAACACTGAAGCTTTCTTT. Residues: CASSNTVNTEAFF.

This clone occurred a few times. The rearrangement uses TRBV5-5 and TRBJ1-1; D might be TRBD1 (5 bases). The V and J ends lost 1 base and 0 bases respectively, with 10 bases between them. The CDR3 extends over 15 amino acids. CDR1 is SGHKS, CDR2 YYEKEE, per germline (reference sequence). CDR3 nucleotide sequence: TGTGCCAGCAGCTTGATGGGGCAGCTGAACACTGAAGCTTTCTTT. This encodes CASSLMGQLNTEAFF.

The sample holds a few counts of this clone. V is TRBV18 and J is TRBJ1-2, with D possibly matching TRBD1 (5 bases). This CDR3 contains 14 residues. CDR1 is KGHSH and CDR2 is LQKENI in the germline V gene. The V and J ends lost 3 bases and 2 bases respectively, with 10 bases between them. CDR3 nucleotides: TGTGCCAGCTCACCGGACAAACTAAACTATGGCTACACCTTC. This encodes CASSPDKLNYGYTF. The full variable domain, its missing parts supplied by reference TRBV18 and TRBJ1-2, is NAGVMQNPRHLVRRRGQEARLRCSPMKGHSHVYWYRQLPEEGLKFMVYLQKENIIDESGMPKERFSAEFPKEGPSILRIQQVVRGDSAAYFCASSPDKLNYGYTFGSGTRLTVV.

This clone was observed a few times. The V gene is TRBV5-4, the J gene TRBJ1-1, with D uncertain. CDR3 length: 15 residues. Trimming removed 5 bases from V and 5 bases from J, with 19 bases in between. Per germline, CDR1 SGHNT and CDR2 YYREEE (reference sequence). CDR3 sequence (DNA): TGTGCCAGCAGTCCGAGGAGCGGATTCGGGACTGAAGCTTTCTTT. Translated, it gives CASSPRSGFGTEAFF. Based on the CDR3 plus reference TRBV5-4 and TRBJ1-1, the full variable domain is ETGVTQSPTHLIKTRGQQVTLRCSSQSGHNTVSWYQQALGQGPQFIFQYYREEENGRGNFPPRFSGLQFPNYSSELNVNALELDDSALYLCASSPRSGFGTEAFFGQGTRLTVV.

This sequence joins TRBV29-1 and TRBJ2-7; D possibly corresponds to TRBD1 (6 bases). The germline V and J ends were trimmed by 2 bases and 2 bases, with 16 bases remaining between them. Germline values: CDR1 SQVTM, CDR2 ANQGSEA. This CDR3 comprises 15 residues. The CDR3 loop reads CSVELPGTRAYEQYF. CDR3 bases: TGCAGCGTTGAACTACCCGGGACAAGGGCCTACGAGCAGTACTTC.

The rearrangement joins TRBV7-3 to TRBJ2-2; possibly TRBD1 for D (5 bases). CDR1 and CDR2 from the germline V gene are SGHTA and FQGTGA. This CDR3 has 16 amino acids. V was shortened by 0 bases and J by 2 bases, with 10 bases between the two germline ends. Here the CDR3 DNA reads TGTGCCAGCAGCTTAACGACAGCTTATAACACCGGGGAGCTGTTTTTT. It encodes CASSLTTAYNTGELFF.

This chain connects TRBV10-3 to TRBJ2-3, with 9 nucleotides matching TRBD2. The V gene's germline CDR1 is ENHRY and CDR2 SYGVKD. Unmatched junction bases numbered 2, after V lost 1 base and J lost 3 bases. The CDR3 runs 15 residues. The CDR3 nucleotides are TGTGCCATCAGTGAGTGGCTAGCGGGAACAGATACGCAGTATTTT. Its translation is CAISEWLAGTDTQYF.

The chain is built from TRBV13 and TRBJ2-5, with 9 bases fitting TRBD2. The CDR3 covers 15 residues. The germline V gene encodes CDR1 PRHDT and CDR2 FYEKMQ (reference sequence). J lost 1 base, V lost 2 bases, and 2 bases had no gene match. In DNA, the CDR3 is TGTGCCAGCAGCTTACAACTAGCGGGCCAAGAGACCCAGTACTTC. Translating gives CASSLQLAGQETQYF.

This chain uses TRBV28 with TRBJ2-6; 9 positions match TRBD1. V was pared by 11 bases and J by 4 bases, with 12 bases of the junction left unmatched. This CDR3 contains 16 residues. CDR1 is MDHEN and CDR2 is SYDVKM in the germline V gene. The CDR3, as DNA: TGTGCCGCCTCCGGGACAGGGCTCTTGGGGGCCAACGTCCTGACTTTC. Protein: CAASGTGLLGANVLTF.

V usage is TRBV7-8 and J usage is TRBJ2-7, with D perhaps TRBD2 (6 bases). V lost 7 bases to trimming and J lost 0 bases, with 16 bases between them. This CDR3 contains 15 residues. Germline V gene data show CDR1 as SGHVS and CDR2 as FQNEAQ. CDR3 DNA sequence: TGTGCCAGCACCTCTGGAGGGCAAAGCTCCTACGAGCAGTACTTC. Residues: CASTSGGQSSYEQYF. The entire variable domain, with the rest obtained from reference TRBV7-8 and TRBJ2-7, is as follows: GAGVSQSPRYKVAKRGQDVALRCDPISGHVSLFWYQQALGQGPEFLTYFQNEAQLDKSGLPSDRFFAERPEGSVSTLKIQRTQQEDSAVYLCASTSGGQSSYEQYFGPGTRLTVT.

The chain combines TRBV2 with TRBJ2-7; 8 bases line up with TRBD1. This CDR3 has 16 amino acids. The J segment lost 2 bases and the V segment lost 6 bases, leaving 12 bases of the junction unmatched. Germline loops: CDR1 SNHLY, CDR2 FYNNEI. CDR3 region: CASSRPGGGAPYEQYF. CDR3 DNA: TGTGCCAGCAGCCGGCCAGGGGGCGGGGCTCCCTACGAGCAGTACTTC.

CDR3 in DNA: TGTGCCAGCAGGTTACTCCCGGGCCTGGGCGAGCAGTACTTC. Residues: CASRLLPGLGEQYF. This chain links TRBV11-2 with TRBJ2-7, with no clear D. Between the trimmed V and J ends, which lost 6 bases and 6 bases, there was a span of 18 bases. CDR3 length: 14 amino acids. Germline lookup yields CDR1 SGHAT and CDR2 FQNNGV. Supplemented by reference TRBV11-2 and TRBJ2-7, the full variable domain reads EAGVAQSPRYKIIEKRQSVAFWCNPISGHATLYWYQQILGQGPKLLIQFQNNGVVDDSQLPKDRFSAERLKGVDSTLKIQPAKLEDSAVYLCASRLLPGLGEQYFGPGTRLTVT.

CDR3 protein: CASSYGQTGGVYGYTF. The CDR3, as DNA: TGTGCCAGCAGTTACGGTCAGACAGGGGGCGTCTATGGCTACACCTTC. The chain is built from TRBV6-6 and TRBJ1-2; 10 nucleotides line up with TRBD1. The length of the CDR3 is 16 residues. Trimming at V came to 2 bases and at J to 4 bases, leaving 7 bases not matched to a gene. The germline gives CDR1 MNHNY, CDR2 SVGAGI (reference sequence).